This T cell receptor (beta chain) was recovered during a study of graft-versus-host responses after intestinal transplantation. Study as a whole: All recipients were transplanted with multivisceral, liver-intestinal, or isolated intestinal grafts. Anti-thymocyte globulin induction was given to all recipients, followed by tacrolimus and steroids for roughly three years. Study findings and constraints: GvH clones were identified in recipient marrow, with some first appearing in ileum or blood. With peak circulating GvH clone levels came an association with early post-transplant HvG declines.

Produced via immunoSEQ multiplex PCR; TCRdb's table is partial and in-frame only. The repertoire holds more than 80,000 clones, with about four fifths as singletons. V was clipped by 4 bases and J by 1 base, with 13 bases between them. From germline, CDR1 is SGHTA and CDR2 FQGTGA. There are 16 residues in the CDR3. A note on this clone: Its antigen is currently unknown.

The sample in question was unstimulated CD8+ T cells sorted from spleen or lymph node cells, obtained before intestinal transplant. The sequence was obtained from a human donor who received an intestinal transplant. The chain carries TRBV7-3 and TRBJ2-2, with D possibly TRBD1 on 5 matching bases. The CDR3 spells CASSSLFQGNTGELFF. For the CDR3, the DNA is TGTGCCAGCAGCTCCCTTTTCCAGGGGAACACCGGGGAGCTGTTTTTT.